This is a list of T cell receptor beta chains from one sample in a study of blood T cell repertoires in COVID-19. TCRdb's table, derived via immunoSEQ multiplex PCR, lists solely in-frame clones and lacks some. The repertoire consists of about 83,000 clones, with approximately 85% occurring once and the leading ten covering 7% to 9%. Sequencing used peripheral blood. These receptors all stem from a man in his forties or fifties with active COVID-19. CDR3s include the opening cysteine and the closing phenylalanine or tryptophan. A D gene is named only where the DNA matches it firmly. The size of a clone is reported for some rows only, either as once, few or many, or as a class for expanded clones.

CASSSGLAEINEQFF TGCGCCAGCAGCTCGGGACTAGCGGAGATCAATGAGCAGTTCTTC TRBD2 TRBJ2-1 NA TRBV5-1
CATSSSGRGYEQYF TGTGCCACCAGCAGTAGTGGGAGAGGCTACGAGCAGTACTTC NA TRBJ2-7 few TRBV15
CASSGGTASSYEQYF TGTGCCAGCTCGGGGGGGACCGCGAGCTCCTACGAGCAGTACTTC TRBD2 TRBJ2-7 once TRBV18
CASSPGTTYTGELFF TGTGCCAGCAGCCCCGGGACTACCTACACCGGGGAGCTGTTTTTT TRBD2 TRBJ2-2 NA TRBV7-3
CAWDRIPYEQYF TGTGCCTGGGACAGGATACCCTACGAGCAGTACTTC NA TRBJ2-7 once TRBV30
CSVRGTEFNYGYTF TGCAGCGTACGTGGGACAGAGTTTAACTATGGCTACACCTTC TRBD1 TRBJ1-2 NA TRBV29-1
CAWSRTGGIRGANVLTF TGTGCCTGGAGTCGGACAGGGGGCATAAGGGGGGCCAACGTCCTGACTTTC TRBD1 TRBJ2-6 NA TRBV30
CASSLVETAWGELFF TGTGCCAGCAGCTTAGTTGAGACTGCCTGGGGGGAGCTGTTTTTT NA TRBJ2-2 NA TRBV7-2
CASSYPGTPSTDTQYF TGTGCCAGCAGTTACCCAGGGACACCAAGCACAGATACGCAGTATTTT NA TRBJ2-3 once TRBV6-2/TRBV6-3
CASSYSSAYEQYF TGTGCCAGCAGTTACTCTAGCGCCTACGAGCAGTACTTC NA TRBJ2-7 NA TRBV6-2/TRBV6-3
CASRDRGLAIPEAFF TGTGCCAGCAGGGACAGGGGGCTAGCGATACCTGAAGCTTTCTTT TRBD1 TRBJ1-1 few TRBV2
CASSPSSGVQFF TGTGCCAGCAGCCCTTCGAGCGGTGTTCAGTTCTTC NA TRBJ2-1 NA TRBV14
CASSQGLPRGPEAFF TGCGCCAGCAGCCAGGGACTACCCCGGGGCCCTGAAGCTTTCTTT NA TRBJ1-1 once TRBV4-1
CASSRQGGIGELFF TGTGCCAGCAGTAGACAGGGTGGAATCGGGGAGCTGTTTTTT TRBD1 TRBJ2-2 NA TRBV2
CASSIVVGQHYGYTF TGTGCCAGTAGTATAGTAGTCGGACAACACTATGGCTACACCTTC NA TRBJ1-2 once TRBV19
CASTLAGGPDTQYF TGTGCCAGCACTTTAGCGGGGGGCCCAGATACGCAGTATTTT TRBD2 TRBJ2-3 NA TRBV6-5
CASSPYGGIGLNEQFF TGTGCCAGCAGCCCGTATGGAGGTATAGGACTCAATGAGCAGTTCTTC NA TRBJ2-1 NA TRBV11-2
CASSLLDGRALYTQYF TGCGCCAGCAGCTTGCTGGACGGGAGGGCCCTGTATACGCAGTATTTT TRBD2 TRBJ2-3 NA TRBV5-1
CATSGGGWETQYF TGTGCCACCAGTGGCGGGGGGTGGGAGACCCAGTACTTC TRBD2 TRBJ2-5 NA TRBV15
CASRGGSDYGYTF TGTGCCAGCAGGGGGGGTAGCGACTATGGCTACACCTTC NA TRBJ1-2 NA TRBV6-5
CASSSRGLAGGNTGELFF TGTGCCAGCAGCTCGCGAGGACTAGCGGGGGGTAACACCGGGGAGCTGTTTTTT TRBD2 TRBJ2-2 NA TRBV7-8
CASSPRSAPEAPLHF TGTGCCAGCAGCCCCAGGTCGGCCCCGGAGGCGCCCCTCCACTTT NA TRBJ1-6 few TRBV14
CASSYGGLGGGRTQYF TGTGCCAGCAGTTACGGCGGGCTGGGAGGAGGAAGGACCCAGTACTTC NA TRBJ2-5 NA TRBV6-6
CASHTRPGGEYGYTF TGTGCCAGCCATACCCGGCCAGGGGGCGAGTATGGCTACACCTTC TRBD1 TRBJ1-2 once TRBV6-5
CASSLEVGVYTEAFF TGTGCCAGCAGCTTAGAGGTAGGGGTATACACTGAAGCTTTCTTT NA TRBJ1-1 NA TRBV7-9
CASSQDSWRLSSPLHF TGTGCCAGCAGCCAAGACTCGTGGAGGTTAAGCTCACCCCTCCACTTT NA TRBJ1-6 NA TRBV3-1/TRBV3-2
CASSLTGAGRGYTF TGTGCCAGCAGCTTAACTGGGGCAGGGAGGGGCTACACCTTC NA TRBJ1-2 NA TRBV7-3
CASRGQGNLNYGYTF TGTGCCAGCAGGGGACAGGGAAATTTAAACTATGGCTACACCTTC TRBD1 TRBJ1-2 NA TRBV28
CASSYSRTGGGYGYTF TGTGCCAGCAGTTACTCGCGGACAGGGGGCGGCTATGGCTACACCTTC TRBD1 TRBJ1-2 many TRBV6-2/TRBV6-3
CASSRQDLAPLHF TGTGCCAGCAGTAGACAGGACCTGGCCCCCCTCCACTTT NA TRBJ1-6 NA TRBV6-5
CASSGSLRGTEAFF TGTGCCAGTAGTGGATCCCTAAGAGGCACTGAAGCTTTCTTT NA TRBJ1-1 NA TRBV19
CASSVETPVAGLRFDEQFF TGTGCCAGCAGCGTAGAAACCCCAGTAGCGGGATTGCGGTTCGATGAGCAGTTCTTC TRBD2 TRBJ2-1 NA TRBV9
CASSFAGGLAKNIQYF TGTGCCAGCAGCTTCGCGGGAGGGTTAGCCAAAAACATTCAGTACTTC TRBD2 TRBJ2-4 NA TRBV7-3
CASSSTSQGKRTGELFF TGTGCCAGCAGTTCGACCTCACAGGGAAAGCGCACCGGGGAGCTGTTTTTT NA TRBJ2-2 once TRBV28
CASSPGTVNSPLHF TGTGCCAGCAGCCCCGGGACAGTAAATTCACCCCTCCACTTT TRBD1 TRBJ1-6 NA TRBV5-4
CAISEGVGQGAVKNSPLHF TGTGCCATCAGTGAGGGTGTAGGGCAGGGGGCGGTAAAGAATTCACCCCTCCACTTT TRBD1 TRBJ1-6 NA TRBV10-3
CASSFTSGGWETQYF TGTGCCAGCAGCTTCACCAGCGGGGGGTGGGAGACCCAGTACTTC TRBD2 TRBJ2-5 NA TRBV7-2
CASSFDRGGEKLFF TGTGCCAGCAGCTTCGACAGGGGGGGAGAAAAACTGTTTTTT TRBD1 TRBJ1-4 NA TRBV5-4
CASSLGQGRANEQFF TGCGCCAGCAGCTTGGGACAGGGGCGAGCCAATGAGCAGTTCTTC TRBD1 TRBJ2-1 NA TRBV5-1
CASSRDIGYGYTF TGTGCCAGCAGCCGGGACATAGGCTATGGCTACACCTTC NA TRBJ1-2 NA TRBV28
CASSGLGATVPYEQYF TGTGCCAGCTCAGGGTTGGGGGCGACTGTACCCTACGAGCAGTACTTC NA TRBJ2-7 NA TRBV18
CASSTFLTGGSSPLHF TGTGCCAGCAGTACCTTCCTGACAGGGGGGTCATCACCCCTCCACTTT TRBD1 TRBJ1-6 NA TRBV27
CASSVEGQVTDTQYF TGTGCCAGCAGCGTAGAAGGACAGGTAACAGATACGCAGTATTTT TRBD1 TRBJ2-3 NA TRBV9
CASSLRTGANYGYTF TGCGCCAGCAGCCTCCGGACCGGGGCTAACTATGGCTACACCTTC NA TRBJ1-2 NA TRBV4-3
CSVVMGASNGNTIYF TGCAGCGTTGTTATGGGGGCGAGCAACGGAAACACCATATATTTT NA TRBJ1-3 NA TRBV29-1
CATSDGSPGYNEQFF TGTGCCACCAGTGACGGTTCCCCGGGGTACAATGAGCAGTTCTTC NA TRBJ2-1 many TRBV24-1
CASSPMAKTGVQNTEAFF TGTGCCAGCAGTCCTATGGCAAAAACCGGAGTACAGAACACTGAAGCTTTCTTT NA TRBJ1-1 NA TRBV27
CASSQDFEGNTIYF TGCGCCAGCAGCCAAGATTTCGAGGGAAACACCATATATTTT NA TRBJ1-3 NA TRBV4-1
CASSSRGEVTEAFF TGTGCCAGCAGCTCTCGGGGGGAGGTGACTGAAGCTTTCTTT NA TRBJ1-1 NA TRBV6-2/TRBV6-3
CASSITVGPYSNQPQHF TGTGCCAGCAGTATAACGGTGGGGCCCTATAGCAATCAGCCCCAGCATTTT NA TRBJ1-5 NA TRBV28
CASSLTGGLGTDTQYF TGCGCCAGCAGCTTGACAGGGGGCCTAGGCACAGATACGCAGTATTTT TRBD1 TRBJ2-3 NA TRBV5-1
CASSLDRGHEKLFF TGTGCCAGCAGTCTTGACAGGGGGCACGAAAAACTGTTTTTT TRBD1 TRBJ1-4 NA TRBV5-5
CASSGGVGTNTEAFF TGTGCCAGCAGCGGGGGGGTGGGAACGAACACTGAAGCTTTCTTT NA TRBJ1-1 NA TRBV11-2
CATSDPDKGVADTQYF TGTGCCACCAGTGACCCGGACAAGGGGGTAGCAGATACGCAGTATTTT NA TRBJ2-3 NA TRBV24-1
CASSLEGETQYF TGCGCCAGCAGCTTGGAGGGGGAGACCCAGTACTTC NA TRBJ2-5 NA TRBV5-1